The TCR beta chain under discussion was sequenced for a study of neurological immune-mediated disorders. 2 million PBMCs stored at -80 C were the source of the unsorted libraries. The cDNA came from 5'RACE with 10-nucleotide random UMIs. A single run covered 15-18 subjects with over 190 million TCR-beta sequences. TCRdb reprocessed the 5' RACE reads with MiXCR, giving one entry per CDR3 protein. The sample contains tens of thousands of distinct CDR3 sequences, about 9.3% of which appear only once. This clonotype was counted many times. The sequence derives from a woman in her twenties or thirties with HTLV-1-associated myelopathy (HAM/TSP). Sequenced input: PBMCs.

CDR3 coding DNA: TGCAGTGCAACGGACAGGGGCTATGGCTACACCTTC. Translating gives CSATDRGYGYTF. This rearrangement joins TRBV20-1 to TRBJ1-2, with TRBD1 matching 9 bases. Germline-derived CDR1 and CDR2 are DFQATT and SNEGSKA (reference sequence). The CDR3 runs 12 residues. Germline trimming cut 6 bases from V and 4 bases from J; bases unmatched to any gene: 3.